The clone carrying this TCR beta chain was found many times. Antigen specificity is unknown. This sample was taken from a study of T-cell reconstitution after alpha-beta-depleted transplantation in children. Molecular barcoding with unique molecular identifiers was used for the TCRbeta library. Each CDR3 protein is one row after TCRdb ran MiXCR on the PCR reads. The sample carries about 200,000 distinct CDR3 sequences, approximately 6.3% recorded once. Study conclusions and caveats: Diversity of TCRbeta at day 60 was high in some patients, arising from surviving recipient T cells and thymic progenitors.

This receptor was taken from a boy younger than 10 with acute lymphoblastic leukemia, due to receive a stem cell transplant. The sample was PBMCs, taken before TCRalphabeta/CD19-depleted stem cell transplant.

CDR3 in amino acids: CASSLPGTEKLFF. The CDR3 DNA is TGTGCCAGCAGCTTACCAGGGACTGAAAAACTGTTTTTT. The chain links TRBV7-9 to TRBJ1-4, with D perhaps TRBD1 (5 bases). Germline CDR1 and CDR2: SEHNR and FQNEAQ (reference sequence). The V and J ends lost 2 bases and 7 bases respectively, with 8 bases between them. This CDR3 has 13 amino acids.